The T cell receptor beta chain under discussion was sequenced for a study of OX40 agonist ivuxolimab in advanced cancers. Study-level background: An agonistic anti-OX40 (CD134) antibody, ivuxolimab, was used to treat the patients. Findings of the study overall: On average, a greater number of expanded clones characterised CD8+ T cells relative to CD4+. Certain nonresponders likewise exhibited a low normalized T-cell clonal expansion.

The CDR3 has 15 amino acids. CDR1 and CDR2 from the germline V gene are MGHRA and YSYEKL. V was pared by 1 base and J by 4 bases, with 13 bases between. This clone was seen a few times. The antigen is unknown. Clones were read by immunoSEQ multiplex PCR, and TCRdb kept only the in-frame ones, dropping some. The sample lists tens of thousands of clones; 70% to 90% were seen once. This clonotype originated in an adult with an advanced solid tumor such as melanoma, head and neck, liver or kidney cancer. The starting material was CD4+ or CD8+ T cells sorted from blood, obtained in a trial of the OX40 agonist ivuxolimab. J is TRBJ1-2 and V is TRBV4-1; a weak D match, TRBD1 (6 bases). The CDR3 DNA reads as TGCGCCAGCAGCCAAGTGAGGACAGCGATCTATGGCTACACCTTC. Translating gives CASSQVRTAIYGYTF.